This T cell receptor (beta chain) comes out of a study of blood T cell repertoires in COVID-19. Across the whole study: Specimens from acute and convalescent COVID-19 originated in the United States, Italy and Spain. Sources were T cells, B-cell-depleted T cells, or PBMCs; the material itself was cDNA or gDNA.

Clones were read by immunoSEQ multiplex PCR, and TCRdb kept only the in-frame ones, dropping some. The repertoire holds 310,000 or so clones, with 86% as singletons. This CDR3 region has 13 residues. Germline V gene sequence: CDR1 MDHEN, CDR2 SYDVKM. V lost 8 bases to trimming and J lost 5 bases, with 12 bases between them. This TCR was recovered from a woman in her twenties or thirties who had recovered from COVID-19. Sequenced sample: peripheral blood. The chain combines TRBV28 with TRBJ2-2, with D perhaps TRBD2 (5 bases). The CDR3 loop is CASQRWETGELFF. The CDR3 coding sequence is TGTGCCAGCCAGCGGTGGGAAACCGGGGAGCTGTTTTTT.